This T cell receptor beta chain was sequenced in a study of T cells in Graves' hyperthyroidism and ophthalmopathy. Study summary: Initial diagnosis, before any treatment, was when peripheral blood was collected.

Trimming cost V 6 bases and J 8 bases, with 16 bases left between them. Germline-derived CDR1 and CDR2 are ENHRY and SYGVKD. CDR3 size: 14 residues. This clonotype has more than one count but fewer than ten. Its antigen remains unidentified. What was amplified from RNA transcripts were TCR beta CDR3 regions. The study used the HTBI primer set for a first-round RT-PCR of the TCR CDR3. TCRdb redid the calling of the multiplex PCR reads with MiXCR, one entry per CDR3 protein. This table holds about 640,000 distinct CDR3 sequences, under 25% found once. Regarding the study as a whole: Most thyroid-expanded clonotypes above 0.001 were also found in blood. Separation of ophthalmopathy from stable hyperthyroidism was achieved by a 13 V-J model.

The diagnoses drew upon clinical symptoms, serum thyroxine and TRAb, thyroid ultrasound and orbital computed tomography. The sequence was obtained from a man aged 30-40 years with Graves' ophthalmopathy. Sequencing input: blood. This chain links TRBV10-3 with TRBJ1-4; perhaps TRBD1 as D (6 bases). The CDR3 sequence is CAIRQGMEGEKLFF. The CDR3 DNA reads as TGTGCCATCAGGCAGGGGATGGAAGGAGAAAAACTGTTTTTT.